Following are 32 T cell receptor beta chains from one sample sequenced in a study of blood T cell repertoires in COVID-19. Using immunoSEQ multiplex PCR, the repertoire was profiled, and TCRdb retains in-frame clones only, with some absent. This table has 100,000 to 150,000 clones, about 92% appearing once. Sample: peripheral blood. Receptors originate from a man aged 50 or older with active COVID-19.

The chain is built from TRBV11-2 and TRBJ1-6, with a weak D call TRBD1 (6 bases). Trimming took 5 bases from V and 0 from J, leaving 11 bases between them. The CDR3 spans 16 residues. In germline, CDR1 is SGHAT, CDR2 FQNNGV. The CDR3 protein is CASSPRGYSYNSPLHF. The CDR3 coding sequence is TGTGCCAGCAGCCCTAGGGGGTACTCCTATAATTCACCCCTCCACTTT.

The V and J genes are TRBV12-5 and TRBJ2-7; 11 bases map to TRBD2. V gave up 0 bases and J gave up 3 bases; unmatched junction bases: 13. The CDR3 has 19 amino acids. Germline lookup yields CDR1 LGHNT and CDR2 FRNRAP. As DNA, the CDR3 is TGTGCTAGTGGTTTGGTAGGCTCCCCACTAGCGGGAGATCTCTACGAGCAGTACGTC. Amino acid sequence: CASGLVGSPLAGDLYEQYV.

The chain links TRBV14 to TRBJ2-2; TRBD2 aligns across 9 bases. Per germline, CDR1 SGHDN and CDR2 FVKESK. The length of the CDR3 is 17 residues. The junction had 6 bases not matched to a gene; V was cut back by 0 bases and J by 4 bases. The CDR3 is CASSQESLAGITGELFF. The CDR3 nucleotides are TGTGCCAGCAGCCAAGAGTCACTAGCGGGTATCACCGGGGAGCTGTTTTTT.

This clone was observed a single time. This chain uses TRBV6-2 or TRBV6-3 with TRBJ1-5; no definite D call. The CDR3 is made up of 16 amino acids. V dropped 0 bases and J dropped 6 bases, with 15 bases sitting between them. Per the germline V gene, CDR1 is MNHEY and CDR2 is SVGEGT. CDR3 in amino acids: CASSYSEMDSGQPQHF. CDR3 DNA sequence: TGTGCCAGCAGTTACTCCGAAATGGACTCGGGTCAGCCCCAGCATTTT.

This sequence joins TRBV30 and TRBJ1-4; D may be TRBD1 (6 bases). V lost 3 bases and J 4 bases, leaving 9 bases between the germline ends. The germline V gene has CDR1 GTSNPN and CDR2 SVGIG (reference sequence). The CDR3 consists of 13 residues. CDR3: CAWRQGLNEKLFF. The CDR3 nucleotides read TGTGCCTGGAGGCAGGGGCTTAATGAAAAACTGTTTTTT.

The chain has TRBV3-1 (or the pseudogene TRBV3-2) and TRBJ1-4; unclear D gene. The germline V gene encodes CDR1 LGHDT and CDR2 YNNKEL (reference sequence). V lost 4 bases to trimming and J lost 8 bases, with 17 bases between them. This CDR3 region has 15 residues. The CDR3 spells CASSPRGQRPEKLFF. Written as DNA, the CDR3 is TGTGCCAGCAGCCCTCGAGGGCAGCGCCCCGAAAAACTGTTTTTT.

The chain has TRBV12-3 or TRBV12-4 and TRBJ1-3; D unresolved. The CDR3 runs 12 residues. V gave up 3 bases and J gave up 8 bases, with 8 bases separating them. CDR3 nucleotide sequence: TGTGCCAGCAGTTTGTTACCGGACACCATATATTTT. This encodes CASSLLPDTIYF.

Only one count was recorded for this clone. Written as DNA, the CDR3 is TGTGCCAGCAGCCCACCAGCACAGGGGGTATCGGGGACCCAGTACTTC. Translated, it gives CASSPPAQGVSGTQYF. The gene calls are TRBV9 and TRBJ2-5, with 8 nucleotides matching TRBD1. V was clipped by 4 bases and J by 7 bases; unmatched bases: 15. CDR3 length: 16 amino acids. The germline V gene encodes CDR1 SGDLS and CDR2 YYNGEE.

CDR3 coding DNA: TGTGCCAGCAGTGACGACTTAGGAACTGAAGCTTTCTTT. This sequence encodes CASSDDLGTEAFF. V gene TRBV6-4 combines with J gene TRBJ1-1; D not certain. Germline V gives CDR1 MRHNA, CDR2 SNTAGT. This CDR3 has 13 amino acids. V was clipped by 2 bases and J by 5 bases, with 9 bases between them.

The chain recombines TRBV19 with TRBJ2-3; 11 bases map to TRBD2. The CDR3 runs 17 residues. The trim removed 6 bases at V and 3 bases at J, leaving 11 bases unmatched. Germline loops: CDR1 LNHDA, CDR2 SQIVND (reference sequence). The CDR3 DNA sequence: TGTGCCAGTAGCCTAGCGGGAGGTTTGGGCAGTACAGATACGCAGTATTTT. Residues: CASSLAGGLGSTDTQYF.

The CDR3 reads CASSQDRGDEAFF. The CDR3 DNA follows: TGCGCCAGCAGCCAGGACAGGGGAGATGAAGCTTTCTTT. The chain recombines TRBV5-1 with TRBJ1-1; TRBD1 matches at 9 bases. The V gene's germline CDR1 is SGHRS and CDR2 YFSETQ. The junction had 5 bases not matched to a gene; V was cut back by 4 bases and J by 7 bases. The CDR3 is made up of 13 amino acids. Variable domain in full (rest from reference TRBV5-1 and TRBJ1-1): KAGVTQTPRYLIKTRGQQVTLSCSPISGHRSVSWYQQTPGQGLQFLFEYFSETQRNKGNFPGRFSGRQFSNSRSEMNVSTLELGDSALYLCASSQDRGDEAFFGQGTRLTVV.

The genes are TRBV18 and TRBJ1-1; unclear D gene. The V gene lost 6 bases and the J gene lost 7 bases, with 21 bases spanning the gap. The CDR3 length is 15 residues. Germline V CDR1 and CDR2: KGHSH, LQKENI. The CDR3 DNA reads as TGTGCCAGCTCCCACGAGGAAAGGTTCGGGAATGAAGCTTTCTTT. It translates to CASSHEERFGNEAFF.

V is TRBV2 and J is TRBJ2-1; 8 bases match TRBD2. CDR1 SNHLY and CDR2 FYNNEI come from the germline V gene. V was clipped by 4 bases and J by 2 bases; unmatched bases: 4. This CDR3 has 15 residues. CDR3 residues: CASSVTSGTYNEQFF. The CDR3 nucleotides are TGTGCCAGCAGTGTTACTAGCGGTACCTACAATGAGCAGTTCTTC. The entire variable domain, with the rest obtained from reference TRBV2 and TRBJ2-1, is as follows: EPEVTQTPSHQVTQMGQEVILRCVPISNHLYFYWYRQILGQKVEFLVSFYNNEISEKSEIFDDQFSVERPDGSNFTLKIRSTKLEDSAMYFCASSVTSGTYNEQFFGPGTRLTVL.

This clone was found once. V and J are TRBV13 and TRBJ1-1; D not certain. The CDR3 spans 13 residues. The V and J ends lost 5 bases and 1 base respectively, with 8 bases between them. Germline V gene sequence: CDR1 PRHDT, CDR2 FYEKMQ (reference sequence). The CDR3 DNA reads as TGTGCCAGCAGCGCGGAACCGAACACTGAAGCTTTCTTT. It specifies CASSAEPNTEAFF.

The rearrangement joins TRBV7-9 to TRBJ2-3, with 8 nucleotides matching TRBD2. After removal of 5 bases from V and 1 base from J, the junction contained 17 bases not matched to a gene. The CDR3 has 19 residues. CDR1 and CDR2 (germline): SEHNR, FQNEAQ (reference sequence). The CDR3 nucleotides read TGTGCCAGCAGCCCCCCACAGCGGGGGTTTACCGGGGGCACAGATACGCAGTATTTT. It codes for CASSPPQRGFTGGTDTQYF.

The V call is TRBV11-3, the J call TRBJ2-5; possible D gene TRBD2, 6 bases. In germline, CDR1 is SGHNT, CDR2 YENEEA. The CDR3 is 13 residues long. Trimming took 3 bases from V and 9 from J, leaving 14 bases between them. CDR3 nucleotide sequence: TGTGCCAGCAGCTTCGCTAGCGAAAAGGCCCAGTACTTC. It codes for CASSFASEKAQYF.

V and J are TRBV7-2 and TRBJ1-4, with TRBD1 as a possible D gene (6 bases). Germline CDR1 and CDR2: SGHTA and FQGNSA. The CDR3 runs 15 residues. V lost 5 bases, J lost 2 bases, and 12 bases lay in between. The CDR3 is CASSVQGLTNEKLFF. The CDR3 DNA sequence: TGTGCCAGCAGCGTACAGGGTCTTACTAATGAAAAACTGTTTTTT.

The chain has TRBV6-1 and TRBJ2-7; 7 bases fit TRBD1. The CDR3 runs 13 residues. Germline lookup yields CDR1 MNHNS and CDR2 SASEGT. V dropped 1 base and J dropped 7; count of bases not matched to a gene: 4. The CDR3 loop is CASSEDRGWEQYF. The CDR3 DNA sequence: TGTGCCAGCAGTGAAGACAGGGGTTGGGAGCAGTACTTC.

V gene TRBV5-6 combines with J gene TRBJ1-2; weak D call: TRBD1 (5 bases). V lost 1 base and J 8 bases, leaving 18 bases between the germline ends. Germline lookup yields CDR1 SGHDT and CDR2 YYEEEE. The CDR3 is 15 amino acids. The CDR3 DNA sequence: TGTGCCAGCAGCTTGTTTAATGGGGCAGATAAAGGCTACACCTTC. As protein: CASSLFNGADKGYTF.

V is TRBV7-7 and J is TRBJ2-5, with 8 nucleotides matching TRBD1. Germline V CDR1 and CDR2: SSHAT, FNYEAQ (reference sequence). The J segment lost 5 bases and the V segment lost 5 bases, leaving 4 bases of the junction unmatched. The CDR3 covers 13 residues. Here the CDR3 DNA reads TGTGCCAGCAGCCAGGGGGCTAGGGAGACCCAGTACTTC. Amino acid sequence: CASSQGARETQYF.

With respect to this clone: In the same sample, other DNA sequences code for this CDR3. V is TRBV19 and J is TRBJ1-1, with D maybe TRBD1 (5 bases). The germline CDR1 and CDR2 sequences are LNHDA and SQIVND (reference sequence). V was trimmed by 5 bases and J by 0 bases, leaving 10 bases between them. This CDR3 has 14 residues. The CDR3 loop reads CASSPQGLNTEAFF. Written as DNA, the CDR3 is TGTGCCAGTAGTCCCCAGGGCTTGAACACTGAAGCTTTCTTT.

The rearrangement links TRBV7-9 to TRBJ2-2; TRBD2 aligns across 16 bases. The CDR3 has 18 amino acids. V lost 4 bases and J lost 3; bases outside the gene matches: 5. Germline V gene lookup returns CDR1 SEHNR and CDR2 FQNEAQ (reference sequence). CDR3 in DNA: TGTGCCAGCAGCTCCACGGGACTAGCGGGAGGGGACACCGGGGAGCTGTTTTTT. It encodes CASSSTGLAGGDTGELFF.

This chain links TRBV18 with TRBJ2-1, with a tentative D call TRBD1 (6 bases). V was trimmed by 7 bases and J by 3 bases, leaving 16 bases between them. This CDR3 is built from 15 residues. Germline V CDR1 and CDR2: KGHSH, LQKENI. CDR3 nucleotide sequence: TGTGCCAGCTTTCCGGGACACCTTCTCTACAATGAGCAGTTCTTC. Translation gives CASFPGHLLYNEQFF.

CDR3 bases: TGTGCCAGCATGCGGACTAGCGGCCGTAATGAGCAGTTCTTC. It yields the protein CASMRTSGRNEQFF. The genes are TRBV11-3 and TRBJ2-1, with TRBD2 identical over 10 bases. CDR1 and CDR2 from the germline V gene are SGHNT and YENEEA. This CDR3 is built from 14 residues. Trimming removed 7 bases from V and 7 bases from J; junction bases left unmatched: 7.

The rearrangement uses TRBV5-1 and TRBJ1-3; 7 nucleotides align to TRBD1. This CDR3 spans 14 amino acids. Per germline, CDR1 SGHRS and CDR2 YFSETQ. J gave up 2 bases and V 4 bases, and 3 bases lay outside the gene matches. CDR3 nucleotide sequence: TGCGCCAGCAGCCCCGACAGGGCTGGAAACACCATATATTTT. It translates to CASSPDRAGNTIYF.

V usage is TRBV6-5 and J usage is TRBJ2-3; TRBD2 might be the D (5 bases). Trimming cost V 7 bases and J 2 bases, with 10 bases left between them. The germline CDR1 and CDR2 sequences are MNHEY and SVGAGI. The CDR3 sequence is 13 residues long. The CDR3 spells CASNLATTDTQYF. DNA of the CDR3: TGTGCCAGCAATCTAGCCACCACAGATACGCAGTATTTT.

V and J are TRBV7-9 and TRBJ1-5; a weak D match, TRBD1 (6 bases). Germline lookup yields CDR1 SEHNR and CDR2 FQNEAQ (reference sequence). Deletions cut 4 bases from V and 15 bases from J, with 16 bases between. The CDR3 is 12 residues long. CDR3 in amino acids: CASSSMTGLRHF. The CDR3 DNA reads TGTGCCAGCAGCTCGATGACAGGACTGAGGCATTTT.

V is TRBV7-2 and J is TRBJ2-1, with TRBD2 identical over 10 bases. This CDR3 spans 15 amino acids. Germline V gene lookup returns CDR1 SGHTA and CDR2 FQGNSA. The junction had 4 bases not matched to a gene; V was cut back by 4 bases and J by 4 bases. CDR3 nucleotide sequence: TGTGCCAGCAGCTCGACTAGCGGGCAATACAATGAGCAGTTCTTC. Amino acids: CASSSTSGQYNEQFF.

V is TRBV5-1 and J is TRBJ1-3; no definite D call. The ends were cut back, 0 bases at V and 4 bases at J, with 14 bases in the middle. This CDR3 region has 16 residues. Germline V gene lookup returns CDR1 SGHRS and CDR2 YFSETQ. CDR3 residues: CASSLAVRTGGNTIYF. The CDR3 region has the DNA TGCGCCAGCAGCTTGGCGGTCAGGACGGGAGGAAACACCATATATTTT.

The chain links TRBV19 to TRBJ2-1; 9 bases agree with TRBD2. V shed 4 bases and J 9 bases; nucleotides not matched to a gene: 4. In germline, CDR1 is LNHDA, CDR2 SQIVND (reference sequence). The CDR3 runs to 13 residues. CDR3 region: CASSSGRAGEQFF. The CDR3 coding sequence is TGTGCCAGTAGTAGCGGGAGGGCCGGTGAGCAGTTCTTC. Combining the CDR3 with reference TRBV19 and TRBJ2-1 gives the whole variable domain DGGITQSPKYLFRKEGQNVTLSCEQNLNHDAMYWYRQDPGQGLRLIYYSQIVNDFQKGDIAEGYSVSREKKESFPLTVTSAQKNPTAFYLCASSSGRAGEQFFGPGTRLTVL.

The rearrangement joins TRBV20-1 to TRBJ1-1; TRBD1 is a possible D gene (5 bases). Trimming took off 6 bases at V and 5 bases at J, with 10 bases between the two ends. Germline V gene data show CDR1 as DFQATT and CDR2 as SNEGSKA (reference sequence). This CDR3 is built from 11 residues. CDR3 DNA sequence: TGCAGTGCGGGGGGTAGGACTGAAGCTTTCTTT. Its protein product is CSAGGRTEAFF.

For the CDR3, the DNA is TGTGCCAGCTCCGGACAGGGGCATCAGCCCCAGCATTTT. Protein sequence: CASSGQGHQPQHF. The V gene is TRBV12-3 or TRBV12-4, the J gene TRBJ1-5; the match to TRBD1 covers 9 bases. The CDR3 totals 13 residues. The ends lost 8 bases at V and 5 bases at J; junction bases unmatched: 4.